These T cell receptor beta chains were read from a single sample in a study of OX40 agonist ivuxolimab in advanced cancers. This table comes from immunoSEQ multiplex PCR, and its TCRdb copy is limited to in-frame clones, with some not included. The sample has more than 25,000 clones, around 88% seen once. The sequenced sample was CD4+ or CD8+ T cells sorted from blood, obtained in a trial of the OX40 agonist ivuxolimab. These receptors were collected from an adult with an advanced solid tumor such as melanoma, head and neck, liver or kidney cancer. Each CDR3 is given with its conserved first and last residue. The D gene is left open where the match is weak. Size is stated for part of the rows, as once, few or many counts, or as a class when the clone is expanded.

CDR3 DNA: TGTGCCAGCAGGTGGGATCAGCCCCAGCATTTT; CDR3 protein: CASRWDQPQHF; clone size: once; V gene: TRBV2; D gene: NA; J gene: TRBJ1-5
CDR3 DNA: TGTGCCAGCAGCCGGGTAACTGGGACCTACAATGAGCAGTTCTTC; CDR3 protein: CASSRVTGTYNEQFF; clone size: NA; V gene: TRBV6-4; D gene: NA; J gene: TRBJ2-1
CDR3 DNA: TGTGCCAGTAGTCACCGGGACTATTCCACAGATACGCAGTATTTT; CDR3 protein: CASSHRDYSTDTQYF; clone size: NA; V gene: TRBV19; D gene: TRBD2; J gene: TRBJ2-3
CDR3 DNA: TGTGCCAGCAGTTTCCTTAACTTGGGGGAGCAGTACTTC; CDR3 protein: CASSFLNLGEQYF; clone size: NA; V gene: TRBV28; D gene: NA; J gene: TRBJ2-7
CDR3 DNA: TGTGCTAGTGGTTCGGGGACAGGAGTATTCTTAAACTATGGCTACACCTTC; CDR3 protein: CASGSGTGVFLNYGYTF; clone size: NA; V gene: TRBV12-5; D gene: TRBD1; J gene: TRBJ1-2
CDR3 DNA: TGTGCCAGCAGCCCCGGACAGGGGGCCGACGAGCAGTACTTC; CDR3 protein: CASSPGQGADEQYF; clone size: NA; V gene: TRBV7-3; D gene: TRBD1; J gene: TRBJ2-7
CDR3 DNA: TGTGCCAGCAGAAGCCGGGACAGGTCTTATGGCTACACCTTC; CDR3 protein: CASRSRDRSYGYTF; clone size: NA; V gene: TRBV6-6; D gene: TRBD1; J gene: TRBJ1-2
CDR3 DNA: TGTGCCAGCAGCCCCCCTCATAGTTTGAGCCAGTACTTC; CDR3 protein: CASSPPHSLSQYF; clone size: NA; V gene: TRBV9; D gene: NA; J gene: TRBJ2-5
CDR3 DNA: TGTGCCAGCAGCTTTACTGGGACAGCGGCCGGCGAGCAGTACTTC; CDR3 protein: CASSFTGTAAGEQYF; clone size: NA; V gene: TRBV7-9; D gene: TRBD1; J gene: TRBJ2-7
CDR3 DNA: TGTGCCAGCAGTCTCGCCCCTACCTACGAGCAGTACTTC; CDR3 protein: CASSLAPTYEQYF; clone size: NA; V gene: TRBV27; D gene: NA; J gene: TRBJ2-7
CDR3 DNA: TGTGCCAGCGGCTACTCAGAGGTGGGAGAGACCCAGTACTTC; CDR3 protein: CASGYSEVGETQYF; clone size: NA; V gene: TRBV13; D gene: NA; J gene: TRBJ2-5
CDR3 DNA: TGTGCCAGCAGCTTGGTCCGTACTCCGACGGGCACAGATACGCAGTATTTT; CDR3 protein: CASSLVRTPTGTDTQYF; clone size: NA; V gene: TRBV5-8; D gene: NA; J gene: TRBJ2-3
CDR3 DNA: TGTGCCAGCAGTGGCGGGGTTGCAGATACGCAGTATTTT; CDR3 protein: CASSGGVADTQYF; clone size: NA; V gene: TRBV2; D gene: NA; J gene: TRBJ2-3
CDR3 DNA: TGTGCCAGCAGCTTAGTTACAACAACAGGGCCTCGGGCGGTCACCATATATTTT; CDR3 protein: CASSLVTTTGPRAVTIYF; clone size: NA; V gene: TRBV11-2; D gene: NA; J gene: TRBJ1-3
CDR3 DNA: TGCGCCAGCAGCCTCTTCTCGACAACGAAATCCTACGAGCAGTACTTC; CDR3 protein: CASSLFSTTKSYEQYF; clone size: NA; V gene: TRBV4-1; D gene: NA; J gene: TRBJ2-7
CDR3 DNA: TGTGCCAGTAGTATACTCCCGGGACACTCTGAAGCTTTCTTT; CDR3 protein: CASSILPGHSEAFF; clone size: few; V gene: TRBV19; D gene: NA; J gene: TRBJ1-1
CDR3 DNA: TGTGCCAGCAGGCCCACGGGGCTTTATGGCTACACCTTC; CDR3 protein: CASRPTGLYGYTF; clone size: few; V gene: TRBV6-1; D gene: NA; J gene: TRBJ1-2
CDR3 DNA: TGTGCCAGCAGCTTGGAGCGGGGGCCTTCCTACGAGCAGTACTTC; CDR3 protein: CASSLERGPSYEQYF; clone size: NA; V gene: TRBV5-4; D gene: TRBD2; J gene: TRBJ2-7
CDR3 DNA: TGTGCCATCAGTGAGTGGACTAGCACAGATACGCAGTATTTT; CDR3 protein: CAISEWTSTDTQYF; clone size: NA; V gene: TRBV10-3; D gene: NA; J gene: TRBJ2-3
CDR3 DNA: TGCAGCGCCGGACTAGCGGGTACCTACGAGCAGTACTTC; CDR3 protein: CSAGLAGTYEQYF; clone size: NA; V gene: TRBV29-1; D gene: TRBD2; J gene: TRBJ2-7
CDR3 DNA: TGTGCCAGCAGTATGAAGAGCGGGAGGTCTAACGAGCAGTACTTC; CDR3 protein: CASSMKSGRSNEQYF; clone size: NA; V gene: TRBV28; D gene: TRBD2; J gene: TRBJ2-7
CDR3 DNA: TGTGCTAGCAGCTCCCTAGGCAGGGAGCTGTTTTTT; CDR3 protein: CASSSLGRELFF; clone size: NA; V gene: TRBV7-7; D gene: NA; J gene: TRBJ2-2